Following are 9 T cell receptor beta chains from one sample sequenced in a study of OX40 agonist ivuxolimab in advanced cancers. TCRdb's copy holds only in-frame clones and misses some; the assay was immunoSEQ multiplex PCR. The data hold about 52,000 clones, with 80% to 85% observed a single time. The input for sequencing was CD4+ or CD8+ T cells sorted from blood, taken in a trial of the OX40 agonist ivuxolimab. Receptors were obtained from an adult with an advanced solid tumor such as melanoma, head and neck, liver or kidney cancer.

The chain is built from TRBV19 and TRBJ2-3; the match to TRBD1 covers 7 bases. This CDR3 comprises 14 residues. Germline CDR1 reads LNHDA; CDR2 reads SQIVND (reference sequence). Trimming at V came to 9 bases and at J to 6 bases, leaving 12 bases not matched to a gene. The chain's CDR3 is CASSWEQGKDTQYF. For the CDR3, the DNA is TGTGCCAGCAGTTGGGAACAGGGGAAGGATACGCAGTATTTT. Combining the CDR3 with reference TRBV19 and TRBJ2-3 gives the whole variable domain DGGITQSPKYLFRKEGQNVTLSCEQNLNHDAMYWYRQDPGQGLRLIYYSQIVNDFQKGDIAEGYSVSREKKESFPLTVTSAQKNPTAFYLCASSWEQGKDTQYFGPGTRLTVL.

The chain has TRBV7-3 and TRBJ2-1, with 10 bases that match TRBD2. The germline gives CDR1 SGHTA, CDR2 FQGTGA. This CDR3 region has 15 residues. V lost 2 bases, J lost 5 bases, and 3 bases stayed unmatched. The CDR3 loop is CASSLQGLADNEQFF. Here the CDR3 DNA reads TGTGCCAGCAGCTTACAAGGACTAGCGGACAATGAGCAGTTCTTC.

The genes are TRBV7-6 and TRBJ2-1; perhaps TRBD2 as D (5 bases). With 3 bases removed from V and 8 bases from J, the gap between germline ends came to 11 bases. The CDR3 runs to 13 residues. Germline V gene lookup returns CDR1 SGHVS and CDR2 FNYEAQ. CDR3 protein: CASSFGLGDEQFF. The CDR3 DNA reads as TGTGCCAGCAGCTTTGGTCTCGGGGATGAGCAGTTCTTC.

This rearrangement joins TRBV5-4 to TRBJ2-3; TRBD2 matches 9 bases. The CDR3 is made up of 15 amino acids. CDR1 SGHNT and CDR2 YYREEE come from the germline V gene (reference sequence). V was pared by 0 bases and J by 1 base, with 0 bases of the junction left unmatched. The DNA for the CDR3 is TGTGCCAGCAGCTTGGCTAGCGGGGGCACAGATACGCAGTATTTT. Its protein is CASSLASGGTDTQYF.

This clone is a singleton in its sample. The rearrangement uses TRBV7-3 and TRBJ2-2, with 10 bases fitting TRBD2. The junction had 6 bases not matched to a gene; V was cut back by 0 bases and J by 2 bases. The germline V gene has CDR1 SGHTA and CDR2 FQGTGA. This CDR3 spans 18 amino acids. The CDR3 loop is CASSLTPSGGVNTGELFF. CDR3 DNA sequence: TGTGCCAGCAGCTTAACGCCTAGCGGGGGTGTAAACACCGGGGAGCTGTTTTTT.

The chain has TRBV19 and TRBJ2-3; D might be TRBD1 (5 bases). The CDR3 loop spans 15 amino acids. Trimming cost V 1 base and J 1 base, with 9 bases left between them. From germline, CDR1 is LNHDA and CDR2 SQIVND (reference sequence). CDR3 sequence: CASSIGLGGTDTQYF. The CDR3 nucleotides read TGTGCCAGTAGTATAGGATTAGGGGGCACAGATACGCAGTATTTT.

The rearrangement joins TRBV2 to TRBJ2-1, with D possibly being TRBD1 (7 bases). Trimming stripped 6 bases from V and 8 bases from J, with 23 bases between. Germline CDR1 reads SNHLY; CDR2 reads FYNNEI. The CDR3 extends over 16 amino acids. The CDR3 DNA reads as TGTGCCAGCAGCCGCTCAAGCGGAGGGGGCCGCCATGAGCAGTTCTTC. Amino acids: CASSRSSGGGRHEQFF.

This clone was recorded a few times. The genes are TRBV7-9 and TRBJ2-7; D is ambiguous. Germline V gives CDR1 SEHNR, CDR2 FQNEAQ (reference sequence). The V end lost 1 base, the J end lost 4 bases, and 8 bases lay between the germline ends. The CDR3 is 13 residues long. The CDR3 reads CASSLGIKYEQYF. DNA for the CDR3: TGTGCCAGCAGCTTAGGGATTAAGTACGAGCAGTACTTC.

This chain uses TRBV7-9 with TRBJ2-5; TRBD1 matches 7 bases. CDR1 is SEHNR, CDR2 FQNEAQ, per germline (reference sequence). The CDR3 sequence is 15 residues long. The V gene end was trimmed by 1 base and the J gene end by 7 bases; junction bases not matched to a gene: 9. The CDR3 nucleotides are TGTGCCAGCAGCTTAGAGGGAACAGGGGTAGGGACCCAGTACTTC. Protein: CASSLEGTGVGTQYF.